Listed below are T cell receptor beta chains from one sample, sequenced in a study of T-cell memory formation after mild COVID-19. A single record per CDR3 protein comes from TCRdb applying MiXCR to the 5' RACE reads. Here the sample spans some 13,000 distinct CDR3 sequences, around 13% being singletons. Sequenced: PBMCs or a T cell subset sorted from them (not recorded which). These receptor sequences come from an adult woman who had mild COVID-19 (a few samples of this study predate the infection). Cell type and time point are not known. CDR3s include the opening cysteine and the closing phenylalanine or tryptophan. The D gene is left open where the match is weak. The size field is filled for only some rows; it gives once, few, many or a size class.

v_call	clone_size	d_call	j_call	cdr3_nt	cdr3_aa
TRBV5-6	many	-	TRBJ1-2	TGTGCCAGCAGCCAAGGGACTAACTATGGCTACACCTTC	CASSQGTNYGYTF
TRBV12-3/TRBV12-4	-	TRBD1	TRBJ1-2	TGTGCCAGCAGCCGGAGACAGGGGGGAAGCTATGGCTACACCTTC	CASSRRQGGSYGYTF
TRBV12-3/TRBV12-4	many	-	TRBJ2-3	TGTGCCAGCAGTGCTACGGGACTCATTGGGGATACGCAGTATTTT	CASSATGLIGDTQYF
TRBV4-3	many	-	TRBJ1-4	TGCGCCAGCAGCCAGGGTCCGGGTGAAAAACTGTTTTTT	CASSQGPGEKLFF
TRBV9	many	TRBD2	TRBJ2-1	TGTGCCAGCAGCGTATCGACTAGCGGGGGGCTCTACAATGAGCAGTTCTTC	CASSVSTSGGLYNEQFF
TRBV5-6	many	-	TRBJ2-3	TGTGCCAGCAGCTTCATACAGATCGGGAGCACAGATACGCAGTATTTT	CASSFIQIGSTDTQYF
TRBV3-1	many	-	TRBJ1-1	TGTGCCAGCGGTGATAACACTGAAGCTTTCTTT	CASGDNTEAFF
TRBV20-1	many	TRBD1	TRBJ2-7	TGCAGTGCTAGATCTTTGTCGGGACAGGGGTCCTACGAGCAGTACTTC	CSARSLSGQGSYEQYF
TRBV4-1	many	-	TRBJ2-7	TGCGCCAGCAGCCTTTCTACAGTCTACGAGCAGTACTTC	CASSLSTVYEQYF
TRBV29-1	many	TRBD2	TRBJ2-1	TGCAGCGTGACTAGCGGGAGTGTTAATGAGCAGTTCTTC	CSVTSGSVNEQFF
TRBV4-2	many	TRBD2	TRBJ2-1	TGTGCCAGCAGCCAAGATTCGTGGACTAGCGGGGGCCCGCTATACAATGAGCAGTTCTTC	CASSQDSWTSGGPLYNEQFF
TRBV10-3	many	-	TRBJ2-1	TGTGCCATCAGTGTTAGGGGAGACTACAATGAGCAGTTCTTC	CAISVRGDYNEQFF
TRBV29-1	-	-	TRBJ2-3	TGCACCGGGACTGGGGTGTCGACAGATACGCAGTATTTT	CTGTGVSTDTQYF
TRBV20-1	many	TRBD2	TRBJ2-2	TGCAGTGCTAGCGACGGACTAGCGGAGAACACCGGGGAGCTGTTTTTT	CSASDGLAENTGELFF
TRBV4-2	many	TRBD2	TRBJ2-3	TGTGCCAGCAGCCACTTTGGACTAGCGGGAGGGCGAGGAACAGATACGCAGTATTTT	CASSHFGLAGGRGTDTQYF
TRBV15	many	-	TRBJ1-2	TGTGCCACCAGCATCACAGGTCCTATTGGAGGCTACACCTTC	CATSITGPIGGYTF
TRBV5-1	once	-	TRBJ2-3	TGCGCCAGCAGCTTGGGGGAAGCGGTGAAAGCTAGCACAGATACGCAGTATTTT	CASSLGEAVKASTDTQYF
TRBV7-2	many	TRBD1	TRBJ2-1	TGTGCCAGCAGCTCCTCCCCGGGACAGGGTCTCAATGAGCAGTTCTTC	CASSSSPGQGLNEQFF
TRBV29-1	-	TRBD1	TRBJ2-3	TGCAGCGTACGACAGGGGGCAAGCGTAGATACGCAGTATTTT	CSVRQGASVDTQYF
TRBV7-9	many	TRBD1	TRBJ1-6	TGTGCCAGCAGCCCTCCGGGACAGGGGCCTTTAGGATCACCCCTCCACTTT	CASSPPGQGPLGSPLHF
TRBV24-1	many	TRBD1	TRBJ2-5	TGTGCCACCAGTGACTCACTAGGAAGGTCCGGGACAGGGGGCTTAGAGACCCAGTACTTC	CATSDSLGRSGTGGLETQYF
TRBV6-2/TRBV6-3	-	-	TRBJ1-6	TGTGCCAGCACACGACGGTCCTTTAATTCACCCCTCCACTTT	CASTRRSFNSPLHF
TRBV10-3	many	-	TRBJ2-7	TGTGCCATCAGTGAGTCGAGTGACTCTTCCTACGAGCAGTACTTC	CAISESSDSSYEQYF
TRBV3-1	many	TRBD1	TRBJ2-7	TGTGCCAGCAGCCAGGGACAGACCTACGAGCAGTACTTC	CASSQGQTYEQYF
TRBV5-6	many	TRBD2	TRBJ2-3	TGTGCCAGCAGCTTCCCCCTTGGCGGGGGGGCAGTAGATACGCAGTATTTT	CASSFPLGGGAVDTQYF
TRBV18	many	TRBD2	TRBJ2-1	TGTGCCAGCTCACCACGGACTAGCGGGAGTGGAAACAATGAGCAGTTCTTC	CASSPRTSGSGNNEQFF